The clone carrying this T cell receptor (beta chain) was picked up one time. Its cognate antigen is unknown. The CDR3 contains 20 residues. J was trimmed by 4 bases and V by 0 bases; bases with no gene match: 14. CDR1 is SGHDT, CDR2 YYEEEE, per germline. Exclusion of patients followed from uncontrolled infection, other autoimmune disease, pregnancy or lactation. TCR beta CDR3 sequences were amplified from RNA transcripts. HTBI primers were employed in a first-round RT-PCR of the TCR CDR3. TCRdb re-analysed the multiplex PCR reads in MiXCR, keeping a single row per CDR3 protein. The sample contains around 250,000 distinct CDR3 sequences, less than 20% of which appear only once. This specimen comes from a study of T cells in Graves' hyperthyroidism and ophthalmopathy. The study, taken as a whole, reports: Blood held most thyroid clonotypes expanded above 0.001 frequency.

This chain connects TRBV5-6 to TRBJ2-2; 11 positions agree with TRBD1. Material for sequencing was blood. The source is a woman aged 18-29 years with Graves' ophthalmopathy. Here the CDR3 reads CASSLADRGHFSRRTGELFF. The CDR3 DNA reads TGTGCCAGCAGCTTGGCGGACAGGGGGCATTTTAGTAGACGCACCGGGGAGCTGTTTTTT. The full variable domain, in which reference TRBV5-6 and TRBJ2-2 provide the parts outside the CDR3, is DAGVTQSPTHLIKTRGQQVTLRCSPKSGHDTVSWYQQALGQGPQFIFQYYEEEERQRGNFPDRFSGHQFPNYSSELNVNALLLGDSALYLCASSLADRGHFSRRTGELFFGEGSRLTVL.